This T cell receptor (beta chain) comes out of a study of blood T cell repertoires in COVID-19. In its sample, this clone was seen once. The data were produced by immunoSEQ multiplex PCR, yet TCRdb's version contains in-frame clones alone and is incomplete. In the table there are 150,000 to 200,000 clones, roughly 83% of which are singletons. The material sequenced was PBMCs or T cells enriched from blood (not recorded which). This receptor was taken from a man aged 65-85 years who had been exposed to COVID-19.

CDR3 DNA: TGTGCCAGTACCTCGGGACAGGGGGGCATGAACACTGAAGCTTTCTTT. Its translation is CASTSGQGGMNTEAFF. The chain is built from TRBV19 and TRBJ1-1; 11 nucleotides line up with TRBD1. Germline loops: CDR1 LNHDA, CDR2 SQIVND (reference sequence). The V gene end was trimmed by 7 bases and the J gene end by 0 bases; junction bases not matched to a gene: 7. This CDR3 contains 16 residues.